This T cell receptor (beta chain) was profiled in a study of blood T cell repertoires in COVID-19. Background on the study: Samples representing acute and convalescent COVID-19 were sourced from the United States, Italy and Spain.

Patients from Seattle were sampled longitudinally, starting during active infection. The CDR3 sequence is 16 residues long. V lost 3 bases and J lost 4; bases outside the gene matches: 7. Germline-derived CDR1 and CDR2 are LNHDA and SQIVND (reference sequence). Authors' analysis steps: Researchers report that nucleated cell counts were estimated from reference gene primer amplification. Assay: immunoSEQ multiplex PCR; the TCRdb copy retains only in-frame clones and omits some. The V and J calls and the clone size are those of that table, but D and trimming were determined from the DNA. The table shows about 46,000 clones, with around 85% occurring only once.

Material: peripheral blood. This sequence was found in a woman over 75 with COVID-19, enrolled during active disease. The V and J genes are TRBV19 and TRBJ2-3, with TRBD1 matching 10 bases. CDR3 residues: CASSMQTGGAADTQYF. The CDR3 DNA reads TGTGCCAGTAGTATGCAGACAGGGGGCGCCGCAGATACGCAGTATTTT.